The sequence of this T cell receptor beta chain was determined in a study of T-cell reconstitution after alpha-beta-depleted transplantation in children. Findings of the study overall: Several hundred graft clones that had expanded were reportedly the source of alpha-beta T cells about two months after transplant. Surviving recipient cells, namely T cells and thymic progenitors, were the source of high day-60 TCRbeta diversity in some patients. Newly produced T cells mostly accounted for T-cell counts and diversity one year post-transplant.

CDR3 size: 16 residues. Germline loops: CDR1 KGHDR, CDR2 SFDVKD. The junction had 7 bases not matched to a gene; V was cut back by 4 bases and J by 4 bases. This clonotype has only a few counts. Its antigen is unknown. Preparation of the TCRbeta library used unique molecular identifiers. TCRdb processed the PCR reads anew with MiXCR; each CDR3 protein has one entry. The profile covers approximately 430,000 distinct CDR3 sequences, with under 20% appearing a single time and less than 30% taken by the ten largest. The receptor was derived from a boy younger than two who had a stem cell transplant for Wiskott-Aldrich syndrome, so the T cells may come from the graft donor. The rearrangement joins TRBV24-1 to TRBJ2-3; TRBD1 matches 10 bases. Material: PBMCs, mostly from graft donor cells, obtained 360 days after TCRalphabeta/CD19-depleted stem cell transplant. The CDR3 nucleotides are TGTGCCACCAGTGACAGGACAGGGGGTGCTTCAGATACGCAGTATTTT. As protein: CATSDRTGGASDTQYF.